The 20 T cell receptor beta chains below come from one sample, sequenced in a study of cytomegalovirus exposure and HLA in healthy donors. Clones were sequenced by immunoSEQ multiplex PCR, and TCRdb holds only the in-frame ones, with some missing. The table has roughly 150,000 clones, roughly nine tenths seen once. The sequenced material came from PBMCs. The receptors stem from a woman aged 30 to 39 in good health and CMV-seronegative.

The J gene is TRBJ1-2, the V gene TRBV7-2, with D hard to call. The CDR3 runs to 13 residues. The germline V gene has CDR1 SGHTA and CDR2 FQGNSA. Trimming removed 0 bases at V and 6 bases at J, with 8 bases between. CDR3 bases: TGTGCCAGCAGCTTAGCCCGGGTTAATGGCTACACCTTC. Its protein product is CASSLARVNGYTF.

The V and J genes are TRBV4-2 and TRBJ2-3, with a weak D call TRBD2 (6 bases). The CDR3 is 15 amino acids. V was cut by 1 base and J by 2 bases, with 10 bases left in between. Germline values: CDR1 LGHNA, CDR2 YNFKEQ. The CDR3 is CASSQGRGLTDTQYF. In DNA, the CDR3 is TGTGCCAGCAGCCAAGGGCGGGGACTCACAGATACGCAGTATTTT.

The chain employs TRBV5-1 and TRBJ2-7; D possibly corresponds to TRBD2 (6 bases). The CDR3 consists of 14 residues. V shed 1 base and J shed 2 bases, with 10 bases lying between them. Looked up from germline, CDR1 is SGHRS and CDR2 is YFSETQ. DNA for the CDR3: TGCGCCAGCAGCTTGATTACGGGAGCCTACGAGCAGTACTTC. It specifies CASSLITGAYEQYF.

The chain employs TRBV27 and TRBJ2-2; D call uncertain. Per the germline V gene, CDR1 is MNHEY and CDR2 is SMNVEV (reference sequence). V shed 0 bases and J shed 7 bases, with 3 bases lying between them. The CDR3 contains 12 residues. The CDR3 sequence is CASSLSVGELFF. CDR3 nucleotide sequence: TGTGCCAGCAGTTTATCCGTCGGGGAGCTGTTTTTT.

This chain connects TRBV5-4 to TRBJ2-7; D unclear. Germline loops: CDR1 SGHNT, CDR2 YYREEE (reference sequence). CDR3 length equals 15 residues. V was cut by 2 bases and J by 0 bases, with 12 bases left in between. The CDR3 is CASSFRASYSYEQYF. The CDR3 region has the DNA TGTGCCAGCAGCTTCCGAGCGTCCTACTCCTACGAGCAGTACTTC.

This chain uses TRBV5-1 with TRBJ2-1; 11 bases match TRBD1. Germline loops: CDR1 SGHRS, CDR2 YFSETQ. This CDR3 contains 15 residues. After removal of 4 bases from V and 5 bases from J, the junction contained 5 bases not matched to a gene. As DNA, the CDR3 is TGCGCCAGCAGCAAGGACAGGGGGCCAGACAATGAGCAGTTCTTC. It translates to CASSKDRGPDNEQFF.

This rearrangement joins TRBV6-1 to TRBJ2-7; TRBD1 is a possible D gene (5 bases). The CDR3 contains 13 residues. Trimming stripped 2 bases from V and 7 bases from J, with 12 bases between. Germline CDR1 MNHNS, CDR2 SASEGT. Written as DNA, the CDR3 is TGTGCCAGCAGTGAAAAGCAGGGTTTGGAGCAGTACTTC. Its protein is CASSEKQGLEQYF.

The rearrangement uses TRBV11-2 and TRBJ2-7; TRBD1 aligns across 10 bases. Germline trimming cut 5 bases from V and 4 bases from J; bases unmatched to any gene: 8. This CDR3 has 15 residues. From germline, CDR1 is SGHAT and CDR2 FQNNGV. The CDR3 nucleotides read TGTGCCAGCAGCACGAACCCGGGACAGGGGTACGAGCAGTACTTC. It is translated as CASSTNPGQGYEQYF.

V gene TRBV10-3 combines with J gene TRBJ2-1; weak D call: TRBD2 (6 bases). Germline V CDR1 and CDR2: ENHRY, SYGVKD. The CDR3 is made up of 15 amino acids. V lost 3 bases and J 1 base, leaving 10 bases between the germline ends. CDR3 DNA: TGTGCCATCAGTGAACCGGGACTGTCCTACAATGAGCAGTTCTTC. Its translation: CAISEPGLSYNEQFF.

The rearrangement uses TRBV29-1 and TRBJ1-2; 10 bases map to TRBD1. CDR1 SQVTM and CDR2 ANQGSEA come from the germline V gene. Trimming removed 4 bases from V and 4 bases from J; junction bases left unmatched: 15. The CDR3 covers 17 residues. The CDR3 nucleotides read TGCAGCGTTGGGGACTCGGGACAGGGGATCCTCGGCTATGGCTACACCTTC. This encodes CSVGDSGQGILGYGYTF.

This chain connects TRBV7-2 to TRBJ1-2; the D gene is possibly TRBD1 (6 bases). The V end lost 3 bases, the J end lost 7 bases, and 12 bases lay between the germline ends. The CDR3 runs 13 residues. The V gene's germline CDR1 is SGHTA and CDR2 FQGNSA. CDR3 sequence (DNA): TGTGCCAGCAGCTTCGGCCGGGACATTGGCTACACCTTC. It codes for CASSFGRDIGYTF.

The chain combines TRBV6-5 with TRBJ1-2; no firm D call. Per the germline V gene, CDR1 is MNHEY and CDR2 is SVGAGI. The CDR3 is made up of 13 amino acids. The V end lost 2 bases, the J end lost 8 bases, and 12 bases lay between the germline ends. CDR3 in amino acids: CASSYGEQAGYTF. For the CDR3, the DNA is TGTGCCAGCAGTTACGGAGAGCAGGCGGGCTACACCTTC.

In its sample, this clone was seen once. The chain combines TRBV11-2 with TRBJ2-7, with 9 bases matching TRBD1. Trimming at V came to 5 bases and at J to 5 bases, leaving 1 base not matched to a gene. CDR3 length: 12 residues. CDR1 is SGHAT, CDR2 FQNNGV, per germline. In DNA, the CDR3 is TGTGCCAGCAGCAGACAGGGGGACGAGCAGTACTTC. This encodes CASSRQGDEQYF.

The chain couples TRBV15 to TRBJ2-1, with D unclear. The V gene lost 2 bases and the J gene lost 10 bases, with 9 bases spanning the gap. Germline V gene data show CDR1 as LNHNV and CDR2 as YYDKDF (reference sequence). The CDR3 sequence is 12 residues long. The CDR3 protein is CATSRNQEEQFF. The CDR3 bases are TGTGCCACCAGCAGAAATCAGGAAGAGCAGTTCTTC.

The V gene is TRBV28, the J gene TRBJ1-3; D not certain. This CDR3 has 15 amino acids. Germline CDR1 and CDR2: MDHEN and SYDVKM. V was trimmed by 3 bases and J by 0 bases, leaving 9 bases between them. As DNA, the CDR3 is TGTGCCAGCAGTTTCGGGTTCCACTCTGGAAACACCATATATTTT. Translated, it gives CASSFGFHSGNTIYF.

The CDR3 sequence is CASSSQGGGVSTDTQYF. The DNA of the CDR3 is TGTGCCAGCAGTTCGCAGGGGGGCGGTGTGAGTACAGATACGCAGTATTTT. The chain joins TRBV28 to TRBJ2-3; tentative D call: TRBD1 (7 bases). The V and J ends lost 4 bases and 3 bases respectively, with 20 bases between them. The CDR3 totals 17 residues. From germline, CDR1 is MDHEN and CDR2 SYDVKM.

This chain uses TRBV6-6 with TRBJ2-7, with TRBD1 matching over 7 bases. The CDR3 is made up of 15 amino acids. Germline V gives CDR1 MNHNY, CDR2 SVGAGI (reference sequence). With 2 bases clipped from V and 2 bases from J, the junction kept 6 bases outside the gene matches. The chain's CDR3 is CASSYRGTVTYEQYF. The CDR3 nucleotides read TGTGCCAGCAGTTACAGGGGGACAGTTACCTACGAGCAGTACTTC.

V gene TRBV19 combines with J gene TRBJ1-5; D gene ambiguous. Germline lookup yields CDR1 LNHDA and CDR2 SQIVND (reference sequence). V dropped 2 bases and J dropped 4 bases, with 6 bases sitting between them. The CDR3 is 13 amino acids. The CDR3 reads CASSISGNQPQHF. The CDR3 DNA is TGTGCCAGTAGTATATCCGGGAATCAGCCCCAGCATTTT.

The chain joins TRBV7-2 to TRBJ1-1; D is possibly TRBD1 (6 bases). The CDR3 runs to 15 residues. The germline V gene encodes CDR1 SGHTA and CDR2 FQGNSA. With 9 bases removed from V and 0 bases from J, the gap between germline ends came to 17 bases. The CDR3 DNA reads as TGTGCCAGTCTGCTAAAGACAGGAGTGAACACTGAAGCTTTCTTT. It yields the protein CASLLKTGVNTEAFF. The whole variable domain, filled in from reference TRBV7-2 and TRBJ1-1, reads GAGVSQSPSNKVTEKGKDVELRCDPISGHTALYWYRQSLGQGLEFLIYFQGNSAPDKSGLPSDRFSAERTGGSVSTLTIQRTQQEDSAVYLCASLLKTGVNTEAFFGQGTRLTVV.

The chain couples TRBV7-3 to TRBJ2-2, with TRBD1 matching 8 bases. The junction had 3 bases not matched to a gene; V was cut back by 4 bases and J by 2 bases. The CDR3 sequence is 15 residues long. CDR1 SGHTA and CDR2 FQGTGA come from the germline V gene. The CDR3 sequence is CASSSTGANTGELFF. The CDR3 bases are TGTGCCAGCAGCTCGACAGGGGCTAACACCGGGGAGCTGTTTTTT. Full variable domain (missing parts from reference TRBV7-3 and TRBJ2-2): GAGVSQTPSNKVTEKGKYVELRCDPISGHTALYWYRQSLGQGPEFLIYFQGTGAADDSGLPNDRFFAVRPEGSVSTLKIQRTERGDSAVYLCASSSTGANTGELFFGEGSRLTVL.